This T cell receptor (beta chain) was obtained from a study of T-cell memory formation after mild COVID-19. Study-level background: Most TCR clusters belonged to a single donor. Study conclusions and caveats: Contracting CD4+ clones were located mainly in CM and EM, and CD8+ clones in EMRA.

Trimming removed 4 bases at V and 9 bases at J, with 15 bases between. The CDR3 consists of 12 residues. CDR1 SQVTM and CDR2 ANQGSEA come from the germline V gene. This clonotype came up a few times. Its antigen is unidentified. TCRdb passed the 5' RACE reads through MiXCR, listing each CDR3 protein once. In the table there are about 440,000 distinct CDR3 sequences, roughly 20% of which are singletons. This sequence joins TRBV29-1 and TRBJ2-5, with D maybe TRBD2 (5 bases). The sequence was collected from an adult woman who had mild COVID-19 (a few samples of this study predate the infection). Cell type and time point are not known. Sequenced: PBMCs or a T cell subset sorted from them (not recorded which). CDR3 region: CSVGTRAQAQYF. The CDR3 bases are TGCAGCGTTGGAACTAGGGCCCAGGCCCAGTACTTC. Together with reference TRBV29-1 and TRBJ2-5, the CDR3 gives the full variable domain: SAVISQKPSRDICQRGTSLTIQCQVDSQVTMMFWYRQQPGQSLTLIATANQGSEATYESGFVIDKFPISRPNLTFSTLTVSNMSPEDSSIYLCSVGTRAQAQYFGPGTRLLVL.